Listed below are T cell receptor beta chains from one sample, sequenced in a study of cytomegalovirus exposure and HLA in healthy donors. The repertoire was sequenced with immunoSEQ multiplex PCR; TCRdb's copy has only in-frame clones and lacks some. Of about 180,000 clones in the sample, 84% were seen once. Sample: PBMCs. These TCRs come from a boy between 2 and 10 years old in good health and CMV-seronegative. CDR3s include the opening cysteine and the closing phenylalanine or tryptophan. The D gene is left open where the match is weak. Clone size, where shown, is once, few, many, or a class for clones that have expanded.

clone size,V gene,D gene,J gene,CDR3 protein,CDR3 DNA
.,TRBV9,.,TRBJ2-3,CASSVATASRLTDTQYF,TGTGCCAGCAGCGTAGCGACTGCTAGCCGGTTGACAGATACGCAGTATTTT
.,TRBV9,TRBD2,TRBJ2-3,CASSVGDYYTDTQYF,TGTGCCAGCAGCGTAGGGGACTACTACACAGATACGCAGTATTTT
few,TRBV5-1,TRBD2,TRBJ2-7,CASSLRTSGSYEQYF,TGCGCCAGCAGCTTGAGGACTAGCGGCTCCTACGAGCAGTACTTC
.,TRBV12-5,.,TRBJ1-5,CASGLVPGLQPQHF,TGTGCTAGTGGTTTGGTACCGGGACTCCAGCCCCAGCATTTT
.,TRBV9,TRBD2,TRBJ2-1,CASSVRNGETSGRVDEQFF,TGTGCCAGCAGCGTGCGAAACGGGGAGACTAGCGGGAGAGTGGATGAGCAGTTCTTC
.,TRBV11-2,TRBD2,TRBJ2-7,CASSSPAGVGEQYF,TGTGCCAGCAGCTCCCCAGCGGGAGTGGGAGAGCAGTACTTC
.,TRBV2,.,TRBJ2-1,CASSEVLGGSYNEQFF,TGTGCCAGCAGTGAGGTGTTGGGGGGCTCCTACAATGAGCAGTTCTTC
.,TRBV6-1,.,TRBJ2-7,CASSYGTDSYEQYF,TGTGCCAGCAGTTATGGGACTGACTCCTACGAGCAGTACTTC
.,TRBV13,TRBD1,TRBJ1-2,CASSSRGTDGYTF,TGTGCCAGCAGCTCCCGGGGGACAGATGGCTACACCTTC
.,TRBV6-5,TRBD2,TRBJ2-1,CASSGTSGSQNEQFF,TGTGCCAGCAGTGGGACTAGCGGGAGTCAGAATGAGCAGTTCTTC
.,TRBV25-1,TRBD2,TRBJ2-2,CASSEGLADTGELFF,TGTGCCAGCAGTGAGGGACTAGCGGACACCGGGGAGCTGTTTTTT
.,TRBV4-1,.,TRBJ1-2,CASSHPLRGNDYGYTF,TGCGCCAGCAGCCACCCCCTGCGGGGGAACGACTATGGCTACACCTTC
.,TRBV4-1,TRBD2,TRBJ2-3,CASSRGLAGDTQYF,TGCGCCAGCAGCCGAGGACTAGCGGGAGATACGCAGTATTTT
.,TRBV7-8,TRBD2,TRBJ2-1,CASSPRPALAGAAEQFF,TGTGCCAGCAGCCCGCGCCCCGCACTAGCGGGAGCAGCGGAGCAGTTCTTC
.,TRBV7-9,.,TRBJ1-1,CASSLTGNTEAFF,TGTGCCAGCAGTTTAACAGGGAATACTGAAGCTTTCTTT
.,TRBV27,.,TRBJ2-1,CASSLSLLGQNEQFF,TGTGCCAGCAGTTTATCGCTTTTAGGACAGAATGAGCAGTTCTTC
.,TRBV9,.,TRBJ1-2,CASSVGENYGYTF,TGTGCCAGCAGCGTAGGGGAGAACTATGGCTACACCTTC
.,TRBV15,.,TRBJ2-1,CATSRDPTVNEQFF,TGTGCCACCAGCAGAGACCCGACAGTTAATGAGCAGTTCTTC
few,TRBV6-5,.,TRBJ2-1,CASSYSYRVAYNEQFF,TGTGCCAGCAGTTACTCTTACAGGGTTGCCTACAATGAGCAGTTCTTC
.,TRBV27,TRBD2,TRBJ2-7,CASSLGLWAKEQYF,TGTGCCAGCAGTTTGGGACTATGGGCCAAGGAGCAGTACTTC
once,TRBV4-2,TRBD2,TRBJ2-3,CASSRIGSGVTDTQYF,TGTGCCAGCAGCCGTATCGGAAGCGGGGTCACAGATACGCAGTATTTT
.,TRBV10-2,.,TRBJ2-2,CAAAFRETGELFF,TGCGCCGCGGCCTTCAGGGAAACCGGGGAGCTGTTTTTT
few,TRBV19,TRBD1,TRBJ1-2,CASSPGQGYGYTF,TGTGCCAGTAGTCCCGGACAGGGGTACGGCTACACCTTC
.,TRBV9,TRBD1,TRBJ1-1,CASSVGGSGQLEAFF,TGTGCCAGCAGCGTAGGGGGCTCGGGACAGCTTGAAGCTTTCTTT
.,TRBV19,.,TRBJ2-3,CASSLGITSTDTQYF,TGTGCCAGTAGTCTCGGGATAACTAGCACAGATACGCAGTATTTT
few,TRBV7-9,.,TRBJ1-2,CASSTRAPTYTF,TGTGCCAGCAGCACCAGGGCACCGACCTACACCTTC
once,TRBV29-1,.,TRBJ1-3,CSVEDFNPGSGNTIYF,TGCAGCGTTGAAGACTTCAACCCGGGTTCTGGAAACACCATATATTTT
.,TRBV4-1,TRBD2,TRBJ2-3,CASSQDRGLAGRTDTQYF,TGCGCCAGCAGCCAAGATAGGGGACTAGCGGGACGGACAGATACGCAGTATTTT
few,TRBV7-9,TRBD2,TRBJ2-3,CASSLRSGRWDTQYF,TGTGCCAGCAGCTTAAGGAGCGGGAGGTGGGATACGCAGTATTTT
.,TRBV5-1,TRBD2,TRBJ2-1,CASSFDASGADEQFF,TGCGCCAGCAGCTTCGATGCTAGCGGGGCTGATGAGCAGTTCTTC
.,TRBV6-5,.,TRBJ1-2,CASSPDRLNYGYTF,TGTGCCAGCAGTCCCGACAGACTTAACTATGGCTACACCTTC
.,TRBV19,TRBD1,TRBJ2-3,CASSMGTGTGTDTQYF,TGTGCCAGTAGTATGGGCACCGGGACAGGGACAGATACGCAGTATTTT
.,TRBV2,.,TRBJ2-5,CASSDSGLEETQYF,TGTGCCAGCAGTGACTCGGGACTGGAAGAGACCCAGTACTTC
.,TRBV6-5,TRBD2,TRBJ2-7,CASSSRTSSEQYF,TGTGCCAGCAGTTCTCGGACTAGCAGCGAGCAGTACTTC
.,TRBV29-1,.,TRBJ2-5,CSGGGGEETQYF,TGCAGCGGAGGAGGGGGGGAAGAGACCCAGTACTTC
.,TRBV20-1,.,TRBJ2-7,CSGGSSYEQYF,TGCAGTGGGGGCAGCTCCTACGAGCAGTACTTC
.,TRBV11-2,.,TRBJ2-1,CASSLMLASSYNEQFF,TGTGCCAGCAGCTTAATGCTAGCGAGCTCCTACAATGAGCAGTTCTTC
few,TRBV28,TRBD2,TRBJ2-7,CASSLFLIAGPGVHEQYF,TGTGCCAGCAGTTTATTTTTGATAGCGGGCCCCGGCGTCCACGAGCAGTACTTC
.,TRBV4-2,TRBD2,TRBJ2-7,CASSQDWGTSGRAGEQYF,TGTGCCAGCAGCCAAGATTGGGGGACTAGCGGGAGGGCCGGCGAGCAGTACTTC
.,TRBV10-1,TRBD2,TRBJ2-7,CAIGGGRAWHEQYF,TGCGCCATCGGGGGCGGGAGGGCTTGGCACGAGCAGTACTTC
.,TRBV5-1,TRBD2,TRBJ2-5,CASSSGLAVQETQYF,TGCGCCAGCAGCTCAGGACTAGCGGTCCAAGAGACCCAGTACTTC
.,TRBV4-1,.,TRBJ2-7,CASSDLTRPPYEQYF,TGCGCCAGCAGCGATCTGACACGTCCCCCCTACGAGCAGTACTTC
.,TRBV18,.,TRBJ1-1,CASSPVLAGGNTEAFF,TGTGCCAGCTCACCAGTACTAGCTGGCGGGAACACTGAAGCTTTCTTT
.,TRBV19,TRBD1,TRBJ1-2,CASSQAVAFDRVNYGYTF,TGTGCCAGTAGTCAGGCAGTCGCTTTTGACAGGGTGAACTATGGCTACACCTTC
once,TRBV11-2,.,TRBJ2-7,CASSLTPELEQYF,TGTGCCAGCAGCTTAACCCCGGAGCTCGAGCAGTACTTC
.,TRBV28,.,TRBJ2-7,CASTDSDYEQYF,TGTGCCAGCACTGACTCCGACTACGAGCAGTACTTC
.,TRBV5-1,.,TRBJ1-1,CASSLDRVNTEAFF,TGCGCCAGCAGCTTGGACAGGGTGAACACTGAAGCTTTCTTT
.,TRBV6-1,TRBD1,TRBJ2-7,CASRTGTALQGGQYF,TGTGCCAGCAGGACCGGGACAGCCCTACAAGGGGGGCAGTACTTC
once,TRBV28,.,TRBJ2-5,CASSFYGRGETQYF,TGTGCCAGCAGTTTCTATGGGAGAGGAGAGACCCAGTACTTC
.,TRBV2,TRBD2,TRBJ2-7,CASTRGTSGSTGQYF,TGTGCCAGCACCCGAGGGACTAGCGGGAGTACCGGGCAGTACTTC
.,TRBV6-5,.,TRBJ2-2,CASRRTGELFF,TGTGCCAGCAGGAGAACCGGGGAGCTGTTTTTT
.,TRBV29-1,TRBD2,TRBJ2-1,CSVVGLAGGPRNEQFF,TGCAGCGTAGTGGGACTAGCGGGAGGGCCGCGTAATGAGCAGTTCTTC